Sequencing of this T cell receptor beta chain was carried out in a study of CD8+ T cells in alopecia areata. The sequencing template was cDNA reverse transcribed from extracted RNA. Produced via immunoSEQ multiplex PCR; TCRdb's table is partial and in-frame only. This table has tens of thousands of clones, just over 50% appearing once. The CDR3 length is 16 residues. CDR1 is SGHVS, CDR2 FNYEAQ, per germline. V was trimmed by 1 base and J by 1 base, leaving 8 bases between them. This clone has only one observation. Its antigen is still unknown. Study-level findings and limits: Although TCR sharing was seen in mice, sharing across patients was less clear, possibly for HLA-related reasons.

The sample was NKG2D-high CD8+ T cells sorted from blood. The chain couples TRBV7-6 to TRBJ2-6, with D uncertain. The sequence was collected from a human donor with alopecia areata. The CDR3 nucleotides are TGTGCCAGCAGCTTAGGAGCCTGGTCTGGGGCCAACGTCCTGACTTTC. As protein: CASSLGAWSGANVLTF.